This T cell receptor (beta chain) came from a study of blood T cells in healthy people across ages. Per-sample yields of isolated PBMCs were at least 6 million. A note on this clonotype: What it binds is not known. The junction and the germline gene differ at one end; a read error may be behind it.

PCR was performed a second time for about 7 to 11 cycles using a sample-barcoded 5' primer and a J-beta primer mix. One entry per CDR3 protein, called by TCRdb with MiXCR from the 5' RACE reads. The sample shows around 1.5 million distinct CDR3 sequences, around 42% of them seen only once. Germline CDR1 is LNHDA and CDR2 is SQIVND (reference sequence). This CDR3 is 13 amino acids long. Study-level results: Naive T cell percentage showed a strong correlation with TCR beta diversity. Possibly confounding the expanded clonotype changes was the fact that donor CMV status was unknown. Higher diversity, along with more naive CD4+ cells, distinguished long-lived donors from aged donors.

The specimen sequenced was blood. This TCR came from a woman aged 18-29 years in good health. The V gene is TRBV19, the J gene TRBJ1-1; unclear D gene. Written as DNA, the CDR3 is TGTGCCAGTAGGCTTCTCGTGGGCACTGAAGTTTTCTTT. Residues: CASRLLVGTEVFF.